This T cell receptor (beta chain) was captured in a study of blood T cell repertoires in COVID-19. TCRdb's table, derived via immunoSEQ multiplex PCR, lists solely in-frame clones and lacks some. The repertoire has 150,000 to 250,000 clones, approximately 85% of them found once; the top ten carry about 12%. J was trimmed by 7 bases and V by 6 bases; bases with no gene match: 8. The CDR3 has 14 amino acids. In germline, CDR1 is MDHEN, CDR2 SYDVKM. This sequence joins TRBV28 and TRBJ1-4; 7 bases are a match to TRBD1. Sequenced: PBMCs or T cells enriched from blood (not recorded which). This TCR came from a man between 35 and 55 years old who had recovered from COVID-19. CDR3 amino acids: CASRPGGTGEKLFF. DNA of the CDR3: TGTGCCAGCAGACCAGGGGGGACGGGTGAAAAACTGTTTTTT.